Each of the 8 T cell receptor beta chains below was sequenced from the same sample in a study of CD8 T cells in ankylosing spondylitis. TCRdb reprocessed the 5' RACE reads via MiXCR and lists one record per CDR3 protein. The profile covers about 250,000 distinct CDR3 sequences, with under 35% appearing a single time and approximately 4.4% taken by the ten largest. Sample: blood, either unsorted or a sorted T cell fraction (not recorded which). These receptor sequences come from a male donor with ankylosing spondylitis or in good health (not recorded which).

This clonotype showed up just a few times. V usage is TRBV20-1 and J usage is TRBJ2-7; D gene uncertain. The CDR3 contains 12 residues. The V gene's germline CDR1 is DFQATT and CDR2 SNEGSKA (reference sequence). V lost 3 bases and J lost 2, with 8 bases in between. CDR3 in amino acids: CSARTSTYEQYF. CDR3 sequence (DNA): TGCAGTGCTAGGACCTCAACCTACGAGCAGTACTTC.

This chain uses TRBV10-3 with TRBJ2-1; TRBD1 aligns across 9 bases. Germline trimming cut 0 bases from V and 4 bases from J; bases unmatched to any gene: 4. The CDR3 contains 16 residues. Germline V gene sequence: CDR1 ENHRY, CDR2 SYGVKD. CDR3: CAISESRGTGYNEQFF. DNA of the CDR3: TGTGCCATCAGTGAGTCTAGGGGGACAGGGTACAATGAGCAGTTCTTC.

The chain recombines TRBV20-1 with TRBJ2-2; D is perhaps TRBD1 (6 bases). The CDR3 consists of 14 residues. The germline V gene has CDR1 DFQATT and CDR2 SNEGSKA (reference sequence). V lost 3 bases, J lost 0 bases, and 8 bases lay in between. CDR3 sequence: CSARDRPNTGELFF. The CDR3 DNA reads as TGCAGTGCTAGGGACAGACCGAACACCGGGGAGCTGTTTTTT.

This clonotype was observed a few times. The gene calls are TRBV29-1 and TRBJ2-1; weak D call: TRBD2 (5 bases). The V end lost 3 bases, the J end lost 2 bases, and 11 bases lay between the germline ends. The CDR3 length is 14 residues. From germline, CDR1 is SQVTM and CDR2 ANQGSEA. The CDR3 DNA sequence: TGCAGCGTTGATAACGGGGTTCCCTACAATGAGCAGTTCTTC. It specifies CSVDNGVPYNEQFF.

This rearrangement joins TRBV12-3 or TRBV12-4 to TRBJ2-7; D remains ambiguous. This CDR3 contains 13 residues. V was cut by 3 bases and J by 3 bases, with 9 bases left in between. The CDR3, as DNA: TGTGCCAGCAGTTTTAGACACAACTACGAGCAGTACTTC. Its protein is CASSFRHNYEQYF.

This clonotype came up many times. J is TRBJ2-5 and V is TRBV29-1; D possibly corresponds to TRBD1 (6 bases). The CDR3 sequence is 12 residues long. Looked up from germline, CDR1 is SQVTM and CDR2 is ANQGSEA. V was trimmed by 2 bases and J by 5 bases, leaving 9 bases between them. The DNA for the CDR3 is TGCAGCGTTGAAAGGGGGACGGAGACCCAGTACTTC. Its protein product is CSVERGTETQYF.

This chain joins TRBV5-6 and TRBJ2-3; 11 nucleotides line up with TRBD1. The V gene end was trimmed by 4 bases and the J gene end by 3 bases; junction bases not matched to a gene: 7. CDR1 is SGHDT, CDR2 YYEEEE, per germline. The CDR3 is 16 amino acids. CDR3 sequence (DNA): TGTGCCAGCAGCGGTGACTGGGACAGGGGGACAGATACGCAGTATTTT. Translating it yields CASSGDWDRGTDTQYF.

This chain's CDR3 is CSAGTSYGYTF. Written as DNA, the CDR3 is TGCAGTGCTGGGACTTCCTATGGCTACACCTTC. The chain couples TRBV20-1 to TRBJ1-2, with a possible D match to TRBD1 (5 bases). Looked up from germline, CDR1 is DFQATT and CDR2 is SNEGSKA (reference sequence). Trimming left V 5 bases short and J 4 bases short, with 8 bases between. The CDR3 runs 11 residues.